This TCR beta chain was found in a study of blood T cell repertoires in COVID-19. Across the study: From the United States, Italy and Spain came samples of acute and convalescent COVID-19.

This CDR3 region has 16 residues. Germline CDR1 reads SSHAT; CDR2 reads FNYEAQ (reference sequence). Method: immunoSEQ multiplex PCR; TCRdb's copy keeps in-frame clones and lacks some. The top ten clones hold approximately 45% of a sample with approximately 25,000 clones, around three quarters of them seen once. For this clone: One junction end does not reproduce the germline sequence, and a read error may be involved.

Source material: peripheral blood. This receptor was taken from an elderly woman with acute or convalescent COVID-19. The chain carries TRBV7-7 and TRBJ2-5, with 12 bases identical to TRBD1. The CDR3 reads CASSLVGTGGEETQYF. CDR3 bases: TGTGCTAGCAGCTTAGTCGGGACAGGGGGCGAAGAGACCCAGTACTTC. The full variable domain, its missing parts supplied by reference TRBV7-7 and TRBJ2-5, is GAGVSQSPRYKVTKRGQDVTLRCDPISSHATLYWYQQALGQGPEFLTYFNYEAQPDKSGLPSDRFSAERPEGSISTLTIQRTEQRDSAMYRCASSLVGTGGEETQYFGPGTRLLVL.